Described below is a single T cell receptor (beta chain) sequence and its context. V shed 4 bases and J shed 2 bases, with 9 bases lying between them. Per germline, CDR1 ENHRY and CDR2 SYGVKD. The CDR3 is 14 residues long. This sample was taken from a study of response to subunit inactivated influenza vaccine. TCRdb re-called the RT-PCR reads through MiXCR, storing one row per CDR3 protein. The sample has about 570,000 distinct CDR3 sequences, about 11% seen once. These records were also assigned to another study, of T cells expressing NK-cell markers. This second study says: TCR beta cDNA was generated via 5'RACE template switching incorporating UMIs.

V and J are TRBV10-3 and TRBJ2-1; D not resolved. This TCR was sampled from a man aged 45-65 years who received an inactivated influenza vaccine. This specimen was PBMCs from blood, taken on the day of vaccination. CDR3 loop: CAISADRAYNEQFF. CDR3 bases: TGTGCCATCAGTGCCGACCGCGCCTACAATGAGCAGTTCTTC.